One T cell receptor (beta chain) is described in this entry. The data derive from a study of T-cell reconstitution after alpha-beta-depleted transplantation in children. Preparation of the TCRbeta library involved a method that used unique molecular identifiers. TCRdb reprocessed the PCR reads with MiXCR, giving one entry per CDR3 protein. The sample has about 610,000 distinct CDR3 sequences; over 9.5% are singletons. This CDR3 is 16 amino acids long. The V gene end was trimmed by 8 bases and the J gene end by 0 bases; junction bases not matched to a gene: 7. The clonotype originates from a human donor who donated a stem cell graft to a child with acute myeloid leukemia. The starting material was PBMCs from the stem cell graft donor, obtained from the stem cell graft. The chain recombines TRBV12-3 or TRBV12-4 with TRBJ2-6, with TRBD1 matching 7 bases. CDR3 region: CASWRQGSSGANVLTF. The CDR3 bases are TGTGCCAGCTGGAGACAGGGAAGCTCTGGGGCCAACGTCCTGACTTTC.